This T cell receptor beta chain was profiled in a study of Graves' ophthalmopathy and Graves' hyperthyroidism. V lost 0 bases to trimming and J lost 6 bases, with 18 bases between them. The germline V gene has CDR1 LNHNV and CDR2 YYDKDF (reference sequence). The CDR3 spans 17 residues. Beta-chain TCR CDR3 regions were amplified from RNA transcripts. Scientists carried out first-round RT-PCR using HTBI primers and then a second-round multiplex PCR. TCRdb re-derived calls from the multiplex PCR reads in MiXCR, one entry per CDR3 protein. The table shows 680,000 or so distinct CDR3 sequences, with 22% occurring only once. This clonotype was seen many times.

Sequenced input: peripheral blood. The V call is TRBV15, the J call TRBJ1-5; maybe TRBD1 (5 bases). This TCR was recovered from a woman younger than 35 with stable Graves' hyperthyroidism. Some clones in this sample may be carry-over from other donors' samples. This CDR3 reads CATSRDRGHTGIQPQHF. The DNA of the CDR3 is TGTGCCACCAGCAGAGACAGAGGACATACGGGGATTCAGCCCCAGCATTTT.